This TCR beta chain stems from a study of blood T cell repertoires in COVID-19. Overall study context: Both acute and convalescent COVID-19 samples were obtained from the United States, Italy and Spain. PBMCs, B-cell-depleted T cells, or T cells were the source of the cDNA or gDNA that made up the material.

This clone was detected only once. As processed by the authors: Estimation of nucleated cell counts relied on the amplification of reference gene primers. The data were produced by immunoSEQ multiplex PCR, yet TCRdb's version contains in-frame clones alone and is incomplete. D and trimming come from the DNA, and the V and J calls and clone size come from that table. The sample records about 120,000 clones, roughly 85% being singletons. V lost 3 bases, J lost 4 bases, and 7 bases stayed unmatched. CDR3 size: 15 residues. Germline CDR1 is SGDLS and CDR2 is YYNGEE. The J gene is TRBJ1-2, the V gene TRBV9, with TRBD1 matching 9 bases. The sequenced sample consisted of peripheral blood. The origin of this receptor is a man aged 30 to 39 with acute or convalescent COVID-19. In DNA, the CDR3 is TGTGCCAGCAGCGACGAACAGGGGGCGACCTATGGCTACACCTTC. It encodes CASSDEQGATYGYTF.